This T cell receptor (beta chain) was captured by sequencing in a study of T cell responses to AZD1222 COVID-19 vaccine. Points from the study as a whole: Reports say nearly half of spike-specific TCRs go after unmutated variant regions.

Only in-frame clones appear in the TCRdb table, and some are missing; sequencing was by immunoSEQ multiplex PCR. The sample includes fewer than 250,000 clones, under 95% of them seen just once. The CDR3 loop spans 15 amino acids. Germline values: CDR1 KGHDR, CDR2 SFDVKD. J was trimmed by 4 bases and V by 4 bases; bases with no gene match: 7. Comments on this clone: Its cognate antigen is unknown.

The sequence was collected from an adult in good health. Sequenced material: peripheral blood, taken on day 0 of MenACWY control vaccination. The V gene is TRBV24-1, the J gene TRBJ1-1; 8 bases map to TRBD1. CDR3 sequence: CATSDSITGGTEAFF. The CDR3 nucleotides read TGTGCCACCAGTGACTCGATAACAGGGGGCACTGAAGCTTTCTTT.